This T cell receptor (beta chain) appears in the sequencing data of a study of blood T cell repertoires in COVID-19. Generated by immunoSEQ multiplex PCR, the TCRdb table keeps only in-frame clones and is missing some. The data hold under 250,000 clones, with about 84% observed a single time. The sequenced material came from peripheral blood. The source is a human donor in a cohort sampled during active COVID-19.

CDR3 bases: TGTGCCACCAGTGAAACGACAGGGAGCGATGAGCAGTTCTTC. It translates to CATSETTGSDEQFF. The V and J genes are TRBV24-1 and TRBJ2-1; TRBD1 matches at 7 bases. The germline CDR1 and CDR2 sequences are KGHDR and SFDVKD. Trimming at V came to 4 bases and at J to 8 bases, leaving 7 bases not matched to a gene. This CDR3 spans 14 amino acids.